A selection of T cell receptor beta chains follows, all from one sample in a study of T-cell reconstitution after alpha-beta-depleted transplantation in children. TCRdb re-called the PCR reads with MiXCR, one entry per CDR3 protein. The sample consists of 440,000 or so distinct CDR3 sequences, over 40% of them appearing once. The sequencing here drew on PBMCs, taken before TCRalphabeta/CD19-depleted stem cell transplant. These receptors were collected from a girl aged 2-10 years with aplastic anemia, due to receive a stem cell transplant. The CDR3 runs from the conserved cysteine through the conserved F or W. Each record gives: V gene, clone size, D gene, J gene, CDR3 DNA, CDR3 protein. A D gene is named only where the DNA matches it firmly. Not all rows give a size; the values are once, few, many and, for expanded clones, a class.

>TRBV28|once|-|TRBJ1-2
TGTGCCAGCAGCCAAACCGCGATAGAGGGGCGGGGTCGCTATGGCTACACCTTC
CASSQTAIEGRGRYGYTF
>TRBV6-1|-|TRBD1|TRBJ2-2
TGTGCCAGCAGTGAAGCGCCGGGACAGAGGAACACCGGGGAGCTGTTTTTT
CASSEAPGQRNTGELFF
>TRBV20-1|-|TRBD1|TRBJ2-1
TGCAGTGCTCAGCCAGACAGGGATGAGCAGTTCTTC
CSAQPDRDEQFF
>TRBV10-3|-|-|TRBJ2-5
TGTGCCATCGGCGGGACCTTTCAAGAGACCCAGTACTTC
CAIGGTFQETQYF
>TRBV20-1|few|-|TRBJ2-7
TGCAGTGCTAGTGGTTCCGCCTATGGCGAGCAGTACTTC
CSASGSAYGEQYF
>TRBV7-2|few|TRBD1|TRBJ1-2
TGTGCCAGCAGCTTCCCAGGACAGGGGAAATATGGCTACACCTTC
CASSFPGQGKYGYTF
>TRBV20-1|few|TRBD2|TRBJ2-7
TGCAGTGCTCTTAGCGGGAGTATCGACGAGCAGTACTTC
CSALSGSIDEQYF
>TRBV29-1|-|-|TRBJ2-7
TGCAGCGTTGAGAAGGCGGCCCGCAACTCCTACGAGCAGTACTTC
CSVEKAARNSYEQYF
>TRBV6-4|-|-|TRBJ2-3
TGTGCCAGCGCCGTCCTTCAAGATACGCAGTATTTT
CASAVLQDTQYF
>TRBV12-3/TRBV12-4|many|-|TRBJ2-4
TGTGCCAGCAGTTTAGGGTCGAGGCCGTTAGCCAAAAACATTCAGTACTTC
CASSLGSRPLAKNIQYF
>TRBV20-1|-|-|TRBJ2-1
TGCAGTGCTAGAGATCCGCGGGCCGACTACAATGAGCAGTTCTTC
CSARDPRADYNEQFF
>TRBV7-9|many|TRBD1|TRBJ1-4
TGTGCCAGCAGCTTACAAACAGGGGAAATCCATGAAAAACTGTTTTTT
CASSLQTGEIHEKLFF
>TRBV29-1|-|TRBD1|TRBJ2-3
TGCAGCGTTGTAATAAGGCGGCCCAGGGGGCAGGGGGCCTCAGATACGCAGTATTTT
CSVVIRRPRGQGASDTQYF
>TRBV28|-|-|TRBJ2-4
TGTGCCAGCAGTAGTCGACAGATAGCCAAAAACATTCAGTACTTC
CASSSRQIAKNIQYF
>TRBV28|few|-|TRBJ2-3
TGTGCCAGCAAAATTCCGAGCACAGATACGCAGTATTTT
CASKIPSTDTQYF
>TRBV12-3/TRBV12-4|many|-|TRBJ2-7
TGTGCCAGCAGTTTAGGGGCTCTCTACGAGCAGTACTTC
CASSLGALYEQYF
>TRBV3-1|-|TRBD2|TRBJ2-7
TGTGCCAGCAGCCAAGACAGCGGGGGGGGCTACGAGCAGTACTTC
CASSQDSGGGYEQYF
>TRBV15|many|-|TRBJ1-1
TGTGCCACCAGCAGAGCCCAGGGCACTGAAGCTTTCTTT
CATSRAQGTEAFF
>TRBV7-2|-|-|TRBJ1-5
TGTGCCAGCAGCCAGAGTACCGGGAGACATCAGCCCCAGCATTTT
CASSQSTGRHQPQHF
>TRBV4-3|-|TRBD1|TRBJ2-7
TGCGCCAGCAGCCAAGGGGCCGGGACAGGGGGATACGAGCAGTACTTC
CASSQGAGTGGYEQYF
>TRBV5-5|-|TRBD1|TRBJ2-7
TGTGCCAGCAGCTTGGAGGGGGCCCACGAGCAGTACTTC
CASSLEGAHEQYF
>TRBV12-3/TRBV12-4|few|TRBD2|TRBJ2-2
TGTGCCAGCAGTTCGGGACTAGCGGTGGGCACCGGGGAGCTGTTTTTT
CASSSGLAVGTGELFF
>TRBV5-5|many|TRBD1|TRBJ2-2
TGTGCCAGCAGCTTTTGGACAGGGACCGGGGAGCTGTTTTTT
CASSFWTGTGELFF
>TRBV20-1|many|-|TRBJ2-1
TGCAGTGCTAGAGGGGGAGAGCGGGAGCAGTTCTTC
CSARGGEREQFF
>TRBV29-1|-|-|TRBJ2-1
TGCAGCGTTTTTGACAGGGGAGGGTATACCGAGCAGTTCTTC
CSVFDRGGYTEQFF
>TRBV7-2|few|TRBD2|TRBJ2-1
TGTGCCAGCAGCAAGCAGGGAGGGGAATACAATGAGCAGTTCTTC
CASSKQGGEYNEQFF
>TRBV10-1|-|-|TRBJ2-1
TGCGCCAGCAGTGAGCCGGGGCTTAGCGGCAATGAGCAGTTCTTC
CASSEPGLSGNEQFF
>TRBV5-5|-|-|TRBJ1-2
TGTGCCAGCAGCTTTCGCGGCAGGGAGGAGGACTATGGCTACACCTTC
CASSFRGREEDYGYTF
>TRBV4-2|-|-|TRBJ1-4
TGTGCCAGCAGCCAAGACCCGGGACGGAATGAAAAACTGTTTTTT
CASSQDPGRNEKLFF
>TRBV15|-|-|TRBJ1-4
TGTGCCACCAGCAGAGATAGGGCAACTGAAAAACTGTTTTTT
CATSRDRATEKLFF
>TRBV12-3/TRBV12-4|many|-|TRBJ2-1
TGTGCCAGCAGCCAGACCCTGGTTAATGAGCAGTTCTTC
CASSQTLVNEQFF
>TRBV6-5|-|-|TRBJ2-3
TGTGCCAGCAGTTACTCCTCTCGCCTAGATACGCAGTATTTT
CASSYSSRLDTQYF
>TRBV29-1|-|TRBD2|TRBJ2-1
TGCAGCGCTCTAGGGACTAGCGGCCCTAGCTCCTACAATGAGCAGTTCTTC
CSALGTSGPSSYNEQFF
>TRBV5-1|many|-|TRBJ2-3
TGCGCCAGCAGCTCTGGAATGGGAGATACGCAGTATTTT
CASSSGMGDTQYF
>TRBV20-1|-|TRBD2|TRBJ2-3
TGCAGTGCTAGAGCCACGGGACTAGCGGGTCCGACTAGCACAGATACGCAGTATTTT
CSARATGLAGPTSTDTQYF
>TRBV29-1|once|TRBD1|TRBJ2-1
TGCAGCGCAGACAGGGGACTCGCTATGTACAATGAGCAGTTCTTC
CSADRGLAMYNEQFF
>TRBV7-9|-|-|TRBJ1-2
TGTGCCAGCAGCCCGCTCGGAACAGCCTATGGCTACACCTTC
CASSPLGTAYGYTF
>TRBV20-1|few|TRBD2|TRBJ2-3
TGCAGTGCTAGAGGCGGGGGGGCCTCTGATACGCAGTATTTT
CSARGGGASDTQYF
>TRBV10-3|-|TRBD2|TRBJ2-1
TGTGCCATCAGTACGGCGGGAGGGGCGAGTGAGCAGTTCTTC
CAISTAGGASEQFF
>TRBV7-9|few|-|TRBJ2-1
TGTGCCAGCAGCTTAGATCCCTCCCCGGAAGAGCAGTTCTTC
CASSLDPSPEEQFF
>TRBV20-1|-|TRBD2|TRBJ2-3
TGCAGTGCTCCTCCACTTAGTAGCGGGAGATCCGATACGCAGTATTTT
CSAPPLSSGRSDTQYF
>TRBV15|-|-|TRBJ2-7
TGTGCCACCAGCAGAGACCGCAGCTCCTACGAGCAGTACTTC
CATSRDRSSYEQYF
>TRBV20-1|few|-|TRBJ2-1
TGCAGTGCTAGAGGCCATTCAGAGGGAGTTGGCTACAATGAGCAGTTCTTC
CSARGHSEGVGYNEQFF
>TRBV28|-|TRBD2|TRBJ2-1
TGTGCCAGCACCCAATGGGGCGGGAGGGCCAATGAGCAGTTCTTC
CASTQWGGRANEQFF
>TRBV29-1|-|TRBD2|TRBJ2-7
TGCAGCGTTGGTTTCGGCGGGGGGGCATACGAGCAGTACTTC
CSVGFGGGAYEQYF
>TRBV30|-|-|TRBJ2-2
TGTGCCTGGCAAGGGGGAACAGGGGGGGAGCTGTTTTTT
CAWQGGTGGELFF
>TRBV15|-|-|TRBJ2-4
TGTGCCACCAGCAGGCCCTTTAATCAGAGCCGCTTC
CATSRPFNQSRF
>TRBV27|-|TRBD2|TRBJ2-7
TGTGCCAGCAGTGTAGCGGGAGGGATTTACGAGCAGTACTTC
CASSVAGGIYEQYF
>TRBV20-1|-|TRBD2|TRBJ2-7
TGCAGTGCAGCCCGCGGGACTAGCGGCGAGCAGTACTTC
CSAARGTSGEQYF
>TRBV2|many|TRBD2|TRBJ2-1
TGTGCCAGCAGTGTGCTAGCGGGAGTGTGGTCCTACAATGAGCAGTTCTTC
CASSVLAGVWSYNEQFF
>TRBV4-2|-|TRBD1|TRBJ2-3
TGTGCCAGCAGCGAGAGGACAGGGGGAGCAGATACGCAGTATTTT
CASSERTGGADTQYF
>TRBV24-1|many|-|TRBJ2-1
TGTGCCACCAGGGACAGCAACAATGAGCAGTTCTTC
CATRDSNNEQFF
>TRBV20-1|-|-|TRBJ2-3
TGCAGTGCTGTCCACCGTGATACGCAGTATTTT
CSAVHRDTQYF
>TRBV20-1|-|TRBD1|TRBJ1-1
TGCAGTGCTAGGCCTGTGGCAGGGGGGAACACTGAAGCTTTCTTT
CSARPVAGGNTEAFF
>TRBV7-6|-|-|TRBJ2-7
TGTGCCAGCAGCTTAACCCCGGAAGCCCTCTACGAGCAGTACTTC
CASSLTPEALYEQYF
>TRBV4-1|-|-|TRBJ2-3
TGCGCCAGCAGCCAATCTCTTCGGGGACTCAGCACAGATACGCAGTATTTT
CASSQSLRGLSTDTQYF
>TRBV10-2|many|TRBD2|TRBJ2-3
TGCGCCAGCAGTGACGCTAGCGGGGACTTCACAGATACGCAGTATTTT
CASSDASGDFTDTQYF
>TRBV13|-|-|TRBJ2-7
TGTGCCAGCAGCTTAGTCGGTCACGGGGAGCAGTACTTC
CASSLVGHGEQYF